Listed below are T cell receptor beta chains from one sample, sequenced in a study of cytomegalovirus exposure and HLA in healthy donors. Libraries were prepared by immunoSEQ multiplex PCR; TCRdb keeps only in-frame clonotypes and omits some of them. The table lists 150,000 to 200,000 clones, about four fifths of them singletons. Sequences were obtained from PBMCs. All receptors derive from a woman under 30 in good health and CMV-seropositive. CDR3s leave out the opening cysteine and the closing phenylalanine or tryptophan. A D gene is named only where the DNA matches it firmly.

TRBV14	-	TRBJ1-6	ASSHSDSPLH
TRBV12-5	TRBD1	TRBJ1-1	ASGLGQGATNTEAF
TRBV23-1	-	TRBJ1-4	ADWCPGKLF
TRBV2	TRBD1	TRBJ1-1	ASRQGAVTEAF
TRBV4-3	TRBD1	TRBJ2-7	ASSQTSGQGGDEQY
TRBV6-5	-	TRBJ2-7	ASSPGVDSYEQY
TRBV15	TRBD1	TRBJ1-1	ATSREGQGLEAF
TRBV5-1	TRBD1	-	ASSPGTGSPTYEQY
TRBV30	-	TRBJ1-2	AWSVRPQGSWNYGYT
TRBV25-1	-	TRBJ1-6	ASWGGLGTPSYNSPLH
TRBV5-4	-	TRBJ1-4	ASSRGSNEKLF
TRBV27	-	TRBJ2-7	ASSFAPGGEQY
TRBV18	-	TRBJ1-5	ASSPGQGMANQPQH
TRBV2	-	TRBJ2-2	ASSESTNTGELF
TRBV11-3	-	TRBJ1-1	ASSLAPGTEAF
TRBV7-9	-	TRBJ1-2	ASSLSVGRNHGYT
TRBV9	-	TRBJ2-5	ASSPSGVWEETQY
TRBV7-9	TRBD1	TRBJ2-7	SSSLGDSREQY
TRBV5-6	-	TRBJ2-3	ASSWGGAATDTQY
TRBV2	-	TRBJ2-5	ASSGSWWDQY
TRBV7-9	-	TRBJ1-1	ASSLAQGPGDTEAF
TRBV27	-	TRBJ1-3	ASSLVGAPGNTIY
TRBV6-5	TRBD1	TRBJ1-1	ASRRGRNTEAF
TRBV4-2	TRBD1	TRBJ2-7	ASSLDRGSYEQY
TRBV6-4	TRBD2	TRBJ2-3	ASSELSGGATDTQY
TRBV5-6	-	TRBJ2-3	ASSLEAGHTQY
TRBV5-1	-	TRBJ1-6	ASSLQGTSSYNSPLH
TRBV9	TRBD1	TRBJ2-5	ASSVVSGTGEETQY
TRBV2	-	TRBJ1-2	ASMEGISTYGYT
TRBV28	-	TRBJ2-4	ASSLPLGARAKNIQY
TRBV4-1	TRBD2	TRBJ2-1	ASSQEGTRYYNEQF
TRBV9	TRBD1	TRBJ1-2	ASSGGQLANYGYT
TRBV5-8	TRBD1	TRBJ1-1	ASSSDRGTEAF
TRBV30	-	TRBJ2-7	AWSVRGDEQY
TRBV7-9	-	TRBJ1-4	ASTYSATNEKLF
TRBV29-1	TRBD1	TRBJ2-7	SALTGLGQY
TRBV4-1	-	TRBJ1-2	ASSQRGARFYGYT
TRBV7-2	-	TRBJ1-1	ASSLVGREAF
TRBV6-6	-	TRBJ2-1	ASSPDNEQF
TRBV2	-	TRBJ1-4	ASRQYNEKLF
TRBV6-6	-	TRBJ1-6	ASSYPRTVSSPLH
TRBV5-1	-	TRBJ2-5	ASSWGRQETQY
TRBV28	-	TRBJ2-1	ASSLWRTEYNEQF
TRBV7-9	-	TRBJ1-2	ASSVAYGYT
TRBV15	TRBD1	TRBJ2-1	ATSRGTGGIYNEQF
TRBV7-9	-	TRBJ1-4	ASSLVSSEELF
TRBV5-1	TRBD2	TRBJ2-1	ASKQAGDGNEQF
TRBV27	-	TRBJ2-1	ASSATYGGSTRGIHNEQF
TRBV5-1	-	TRBJ2-3	ASSPPLGADTQY
TRBV29-1	TRBD1	TRBJ2-1	SVEDQDRQTYNEQF
TRBV15	-	TRBJ1-1	ATSRDRVSTEAF
TRBV28	-	TRBJ1-4	ASSPQTGFGEKLF